A single sample gave rise to the 2 T cell receptor beta chains below, sequenced in a study of CD8+ T cells in alopecia areata. After isolation, RNA underwent reverse transcription to generate cDNA as the sequencing template. Assay: immunoSEQ multiplex PCR; the TCRdb copy retains only in-frame clones and omits some. The data contain about 94,000 clones, 70% to 85% of them singletons. The treatment here: oral pan-JAK inhibitor, 5-10 mg twice daily. The source material was CD8+ T cells sorted from blood, sampled at approximately week 44, from a patient treated with tofacitinib. Receptor source: a human donor with alopecia areata.

The chain recombines TRBV2 with TRBJ2-7; D gene unclear. Trimming took off 5 bases at V and 4 bases at J, with 3 bases between the two ends. Germline V gene sequence: CDR1 SNHLY, CDR2 FYNNEI. This CDR3 region has 10 residues. CDR3 sequence reads: CASSTYEQYF. The CDR3 DNA is TGTGCCAGCAGTACTTACGAGCAGTACTTC.

This sequence joins TRBV6-5 and TRBJ2-2; 10 nucleotides line up with TRBD1. Looked up from germline, CDR1 is MNHEY and CDR2 is SVGAGI. After removal of 2 bases from V and 3 bases from J, the junction contained 0 bases not matched to a gene. The CDR3 contains 15 residues. The CDR3 loop is CASSYGTGDTGELFF. CDR3 sequence (DNA): TGTGCCAGCAGTTACGGGACAGGGGACACCGGGGAGCTGTTTTTT.